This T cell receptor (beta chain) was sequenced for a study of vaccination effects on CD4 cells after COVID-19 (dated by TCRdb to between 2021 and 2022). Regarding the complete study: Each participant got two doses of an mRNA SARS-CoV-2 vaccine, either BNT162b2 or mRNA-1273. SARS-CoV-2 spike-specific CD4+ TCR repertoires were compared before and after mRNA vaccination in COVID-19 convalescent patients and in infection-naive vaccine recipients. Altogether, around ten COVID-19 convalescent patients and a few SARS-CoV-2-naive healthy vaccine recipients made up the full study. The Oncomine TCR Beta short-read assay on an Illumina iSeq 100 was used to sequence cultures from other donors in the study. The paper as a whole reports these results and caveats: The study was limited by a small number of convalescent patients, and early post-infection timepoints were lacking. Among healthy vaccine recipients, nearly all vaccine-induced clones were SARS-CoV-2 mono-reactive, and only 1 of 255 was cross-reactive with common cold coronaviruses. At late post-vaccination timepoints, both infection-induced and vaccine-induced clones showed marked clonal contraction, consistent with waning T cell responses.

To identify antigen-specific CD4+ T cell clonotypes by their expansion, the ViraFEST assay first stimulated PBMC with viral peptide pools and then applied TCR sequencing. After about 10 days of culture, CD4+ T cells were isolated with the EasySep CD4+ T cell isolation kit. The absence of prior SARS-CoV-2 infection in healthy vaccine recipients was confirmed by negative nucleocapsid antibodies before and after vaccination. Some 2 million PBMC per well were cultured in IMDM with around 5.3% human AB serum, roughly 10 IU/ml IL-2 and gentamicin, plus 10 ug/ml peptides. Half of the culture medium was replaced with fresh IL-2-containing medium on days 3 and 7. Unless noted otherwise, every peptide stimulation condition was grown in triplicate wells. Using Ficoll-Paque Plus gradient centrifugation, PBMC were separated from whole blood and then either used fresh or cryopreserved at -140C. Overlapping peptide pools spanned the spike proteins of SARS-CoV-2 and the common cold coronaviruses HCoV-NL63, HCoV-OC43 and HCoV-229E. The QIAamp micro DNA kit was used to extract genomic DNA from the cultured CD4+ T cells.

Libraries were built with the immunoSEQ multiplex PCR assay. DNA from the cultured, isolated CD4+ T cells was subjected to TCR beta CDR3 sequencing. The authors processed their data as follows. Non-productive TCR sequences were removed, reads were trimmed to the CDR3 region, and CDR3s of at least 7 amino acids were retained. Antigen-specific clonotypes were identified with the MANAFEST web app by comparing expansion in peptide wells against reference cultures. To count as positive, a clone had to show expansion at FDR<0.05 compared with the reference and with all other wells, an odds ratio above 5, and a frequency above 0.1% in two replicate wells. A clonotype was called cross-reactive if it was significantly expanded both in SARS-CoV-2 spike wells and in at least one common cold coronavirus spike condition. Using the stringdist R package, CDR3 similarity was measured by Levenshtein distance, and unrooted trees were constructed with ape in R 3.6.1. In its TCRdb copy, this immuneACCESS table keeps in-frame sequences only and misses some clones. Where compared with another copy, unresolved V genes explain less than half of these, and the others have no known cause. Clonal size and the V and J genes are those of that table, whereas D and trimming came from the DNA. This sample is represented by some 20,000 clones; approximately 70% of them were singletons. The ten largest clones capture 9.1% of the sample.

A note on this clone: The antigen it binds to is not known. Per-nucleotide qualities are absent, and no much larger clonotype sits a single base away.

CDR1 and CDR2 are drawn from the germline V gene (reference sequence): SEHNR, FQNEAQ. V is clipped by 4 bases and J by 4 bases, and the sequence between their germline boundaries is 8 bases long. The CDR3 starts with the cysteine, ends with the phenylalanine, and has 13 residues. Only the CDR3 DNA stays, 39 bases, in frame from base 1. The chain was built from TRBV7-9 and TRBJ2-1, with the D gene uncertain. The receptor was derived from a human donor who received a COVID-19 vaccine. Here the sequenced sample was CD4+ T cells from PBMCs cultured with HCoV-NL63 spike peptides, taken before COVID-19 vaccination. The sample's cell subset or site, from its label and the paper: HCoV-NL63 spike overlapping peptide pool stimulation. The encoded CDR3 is CASSYSGYNEQFF. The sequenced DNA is TGTGCCAGCAGCTACTCGGGTTACAATGAGCAGTTCTTC. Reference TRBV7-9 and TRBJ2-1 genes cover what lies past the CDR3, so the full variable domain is DTGVSQNPRHKITKRGQNVTFRCDPISEHNRLYWYRQTLGQGPEFLTYFQNEAQLEKSRLLSDRFSAERPKGSFSTLEIQRTEQGDSAMYLCASSYSGYNEQFFGPGTRLTVL.